This TCR beta chain is from a study of T cells in Graves' hyperthyroidism and ophthalmopathy. Whole-study results and caveats: Appearing also in blood were most of the thyroid clonotypes expanded above 0.001.

RNA transcripts were the template for amplifying TCR beta CDR3 regions. The HTBI primer set served for first-round RT-PCR of the TCR CDR3. Via MiXCR, TCRdb re-called the multiplex PCR reads, giving one row per CDR3 protein. The sample has some 570,000 distinct CDR3 sequences; 11% to 15% are singletons. Germline-derived CDR1 and CDR2 are MNHEY and SVGEGT. The CDR3 covers 13 residues. V lost 3 bases to trimming and J lost 6 bases; unmatched junction nucleotides: 3. Ophthalmopathy cases met thresholds of Clinical Activity Score at least 3, NOSPECS grade at least 4 and duration under 3 months. Many counts were recorded for this clonotype. Antigen unknown.

The TCR was taken from a woman under 30 with Graves' ophthalmopathy. Input material: blood. V is TRBV6-2 or TRBV6-3 and J is TRBJ1-2; 8 nucleotides match TRBD1. This CDR3 reads CASSYGQGDGYTF. The DNA for the CDR3 is TGTGCCAGCAGTTATGGACAGGGAGATGGCTACACCTTC.